This entry lists 27 T cell receptor beta chains sequenced from one sample in a study of blood T cell repertoires in COVID-19. Sequenced by immunoSEQ multiplex PCR; TCRdb stores in-frame clones only, minus some. The sample includes over 50,000 clones, about 90% of them seen just once. Sample: peripheral blood. The receptors were gathered from a man in his sixties with acute or convalescent COVID-19.

Only a few counts were recorded for this clone. This sequence joins TRBV7-8 and TRBJ1-4, with 9 bases lining up with TRBD1. Germline assignment: CDR1 SGHVS and CDR2 FQNEAQ. V lost 5 bases, J lost 5 bases, and 6 bases stayed unmatched. The CDR3 spans 15 residues. The CDR3 here is CASSTPGQGNEKLFF. The DNA for the CDR3 is TGTGCCAGCAGCACACCGGGACAGGGAAATGAAAAACTGTTTTTT. Looking up the rest from reference TRBV7-8 and TRBJ1-4 gives the full variable domain: GAGVSQSPRYKVAKRGQDVALRCDPISGHVSLFWYQQALGQGPEFLTYFQNEAQLDKSGLPSDRFFAERPEGSVSTLKIQRTQQEDSAVYLCASSTPGQGNEKLFFGSGTQLSVL.

The chain joins TRBV9 to TRBJ1-2, with TRBD1 matching over 11 bases. J lost 8 bases, V lost 4 bases, and 10 bases had no gene match. CDR1 and CDR2 from the germline V gene are SGDLS and YYNGEE. CDR3 length equals 15 residues. Here the CDR3 reads CASSPMGQGETGYTF. For the CDR3, the DNA is TGTGCCAGCAGCCCGATGGGACAGGGGGAAACAGGCTACACCTTC.

This clone was observed a handful of times. The genes are TRBV6-2 or TRBV6-3 and TRBJ2-2; D call uncertain. CDR1 is MNHEY, CDR2 SVGEGT, per germline. This CDR3 comprises 13 residues. V shed 4 bases and J shed 6 bases, with 9 bases lying between them. As DNA, the CDR3 is TGTGCCAGCAGTTCGACAAACTCCGGGGAGCTGTTTTTT. Translation: CASSSTNSGELFF.

CDR3 sequence reads: CASRDIQYAGELFF. DNA for the CDR3: TGTGCCAGCCGTGACATACAGTATGCCGGGGAGCTGTTTTTT. The chain joins TRBV19 to TRBJ2-2; D is uncertain. Germline values: CDR1 LNHDA, CDR2 SQIVND (reference sequence). This CDR3 region has 14 residues. V was cut by 9 bases and J by 6 bases, with 17 bases left in between.

The J gene is TRBJ1-1, the V gene TRBV7-8; 7 bases map to TRBD1. V was pared by 4 bases and J by 8 bases, with 10 bases of the junction left unmatched. The germline V gene has CDR1 SGHVS and CDR2 FQNEAQ. This CDR3 is built from 14 residues. In nucleotides, the CDR3 is TGTGCCAGCAGCTCAGACAGGGACCACTTCGAAGCTTTCTTT. It is translated as CASSSDRDHFEAFF.

This clone was counted a single time. The V gene is TRBV4-3, the J gene TRBJ2-5; no definite D call. The CDR3 spans 16 residues. The V gene lost 1 base and the J gene lost 7 bases, with 19 bases spanning the gap. CDR1 is LGHNA and CDR2 is YSLEER in the germline V gene. The CDR3: CASSQGLDSPVGTQYF. The CDR3, as DNA: TGCGCCAGCAGCCAAGGCCTAGACTCTCCCGTAGGGACCCAGTACTTC.

The V and J genes are TRBV21-1 and TRBJ1-5; the table's D call, TRBD1, has no DNA check behind it. TRBV21-1 is a listed pseudogene. The CDR3 contains 16 residues. DNA for the CDR3: TGTGCCAGCAGTAGGCGGGACAGGGGTGGCAATCAGCCCCAGCATTTT. Residues: CASSRRDRGGNQPQHF.

The chain carries TRBV19 and TRBJ1-4; D is unresolved. This CDR3 is 15 amino acids long. V lost 4 bases to trimming and J lost 7 bases, with 16 bases between them. The V gene's germline CDR1 is LNHDA and CDR2 SQIVND (reference sequence). The CDR3: CASSTTGPGGEKLFF. DNA for the CDR3: TGTGCCAGTAGTACCACCGGACCAGGAGGTGAAAAACTGTTTTTT. The variable domain in full, completed from reference TRBV19 and TRBJ1-4, reads DGGITQSPKYLFRKEGQNVTLSCEQNLNHDAMYWYRQDPGQGLRLIYYSQIVNDFQKGDIAEGYSVSREKKESFPLTVTSAQKNPTAFYLCASSTTGPGGEKLFFGSGTQLSVL.

The chain joins TRBV5-4 to TRBJ2-7, with 7 bases aligning to TRBD2. This CDR3 region has 14 residues. The ends lost 4 bases at V and 6 bases at J; junction bases unmatched: 10. Per the germline V gene, CDR1 is SGHNT and CDR2 is YYREEE (reference sequence). CDR3 sequence reads: CASSGGRGVGEQYF. In DNA form, the CDR3 reads TGTGCCAGCAGCGGGGGGAGGGGAGTAGGCGAGCAGTACTTC.

The chain recombines TRBV4-3 with TRBJ2-2; no clear D. Germline assignment: CDR1 LGHNA and CDR2 YSLEER. V lost 0 bases and J 6 bases, leaving 11 bases between the germline ends. The CDR3 has 15 residues. This CDR3 is CASSQDPPQAGELFF. As DNA, the CDR3 is TGCGCCAGCAGCCAAGATCCCCCTCAGGCCGGGGAGCTGTTTTTT.

The rearrangement joins TRBV6-1 to TRBJ1-5; maybe TRBD1 (5 bases). V lost 6 bases and J lost 8, with 14 bases in between. The CDR3 covers 13 residues. Germline lookup yields CDR1 MNHNS and CDR2 SASEGT. CDR3 amino acids: CASRNRPGEPQHF. CDR3 nucleotides: TGTGCCAGCAGGAACAGGCCCGGAGAGCCCCAGCATTTT.

The chain is built from TRBV6-5 and TRBJ1-5, with D unclear. CDR3 size: 14 residues. V was trimmed by 10 bases and J by 0 bases, leaving 13 bases between them. Germline CDR1 MNHEY, CDR2 SVGAGI. CDR3 nucleotide sequence: TGTGCCACCACAGTTACTGCTAGCAATCAGCCCCAGCATTTT. Protein sequence: CATTVTASNQPQHF.

The chain employs TRBV10-3 and TRBJ1-5; a possible D gene is TRBD1 (5 bases). V was cut by 6 bases and J by 1 base, with 10 bases left in between. CDR3 length: 14 amino acids. Per the germline V gene, CDR1 is ENHRY and CDR2 is SYGVKD. The CDR3 protein is CAIRGVGSNQPQHF. The CDR3 nucleotides are TGTGCCATCAGAGGGGTTGGGAGCAATCAGCCCCAGCATTTT.

The V and J genes are TRBV5-5 and TRBJ2-2, with a tentative D call TRBD1 (6 bases). Germline V gives CDR1 SGHKS, CDR2 YYEKEE (reference sequence). This CDR3 has 14 residues. The V end lost 4 bases, the J end lost 5 bases, and 12 bases lay between the germline ends. CDR3 bases: TGTGCCAGCAGCATGCCGCAGGGGACCGGGGAGCTGTTTTTT. Its translation is CASSMPQGTGELFF.

This clone was observed a handful of times. The V gene is TRBV6-7, the J gene TRBJ2-7; D unclear. Being an ORF, TRBV6-7 has a function that is uncertain. The CDR3 contains 16 residues. V lost 2 bases to trimming and J lost 0 bases, with 14 bases between them. The CDR3 region has the DNA TGTGCCAGCAGTTACAGATTCCAGGAATCCTCCTACGAGCAGTACTTC. Residues: CASSYRFQESSYEQYF.

The chain joins TRBV9 to TRBJ2-3; D is perhaps TRBD1 (6 bases). V gave up 4 bases and J gave up 4 bases, with 16 bases separating them. The germline V gene has CDR1 SGDLS and CDR2 YYNGEE. The CDR3 spans 15 residues. The CDR3 reads CASSTGSSRADTQYF. CDR3 bases: TGTGCCAGCAGCACAGGGTCTTCCAGGGCAGATACGCAGTATTTT.

The chain joins TRBV4-3 to TRBJ2-3; 11 positions agree with TRBD2. The CDR3 covers 15 residues. Germline V CDR1 and CDR2: LGHNA, YSLEER. V shed 1 base and J 6 bases; nucleotides not matched to a gene: 3. DNA of the CDR3: TGCGCCAGCAGCCAAGGACTAGCGGGGAAGGATACGCAGTATTTT. Translated: CASSQGLAGKDTQYF.

The chain has TRBV30 and TRBJ1-4; 8 bases are shared with TRBD1. Germline V CDR1 and CDR2: GTSNPN, SVGIG (reference sequence). V gave up 2 bases and J gave up 6 bases; unmatched junction bases: 2. CDR3 length: 13 residues. CDR3 nucleotide sequence: TGTGCCTGGAGTCAGGGGGCTTATGAAAAACTGTTTTTT. This codes for CAWSQGAYEKLFF. The full variable domain, with the rest looked up from reference TRBV30 and TRBJ1-4, is SQTIHQWPATLVQPVGSPLSLECTVEGTSNPNLYWYRQAAGRGLQLLFYSVGIGQISSEVPQNLSASRPQDRQFILSSKKLLLSDSGFYLCAWSQGAYEKLFFGSGTQLSVL.

The rearrangement uses TRBV28 and TRBJ2-2; no definite D call. Germline V gene sequence: CDR1 MDHEN, CDR2 SYDVKM. The CDR3 runs to 11 residues. The ends were cut back, 2 bases at V and 8 bases at J, with 3 bases in the middle. The DNA for the CDR3 is TGTGCCAGCAGTTTAATAGGGGAGCTGTTTTTT. It codes for CASSLIGELFF.

CDR3 coding DNA: TGTGCCAGCAGCGTCGACCAGGGGAACAATTCACCCCTCCACTTT. It translates to CASSVDQGNNSPLHF. The V call is TRBV9, the J call TRBJ1-6; D possibly corresponds to TRBD1 (6 bases). The length of the CDR3 is 15 residues. Germline V gene lookup returns CDR1 SGDLS and CDR2 YYNGEE. V lost 2 bases and J 7 bases, leaving 13 bases between the germline ends.

The V gene is TRBV9, the J gene TRBJ2-1, with 8 bases identical to TRBD1. The CDR3 extends over 17 amino acids. V dropped 0 bases and J dropped 5; count of bases not matched to a gene: 10. Per the germline V gene, CDR1 is SGDLS and CDR2 is YYNGEE. CDR3 loop: CASSVAPTGEINNEQFF. The CDR3, as DNA: TGTGCCAGCAGCGTAGCCCCGACAGGGGAGATCAACAATGAGCAGTTCTTC.

This clone was seen a single time. The genes are TRBV30 and TRBJ2-3, with TRBD2 identical over 10 bases. CDR3 length equals 14 residues. V lost 0 bases, J lost 4 bases, and 1 base stayed unmatched. CDR1 and CDR2 from the germline V gene are GTSNPN and SVGIG (reference sequence). The CDR3 loop is CAWSVAGGADTQYF. The CDR3 DNA follows: TGTGCCTGGAGTGTAGCGGGGGGGGCAGATACGCAGTATTTT.

This chain uses TRBV24-1 with TRBJ1-1; D call uncertain. In germline, CDR1 is KGHDR, CDR2 SFDVKD. V lost 6 bases to trimming and J lost 0 bases, with 7 bases between them. The CDR3 runs to 13 residues. In nucleotides, the CDR3 is TGTGCCACCAGTTCAGATATGAACACTGAAGCTTTCTTT. This translates into CATSSDMNTEAFF.

The CDR3 loop reads CAWSGDSKGADTQYF. The DNA of the CDR3 is TGTGCCTGGAGTGGGGACTCAAAGGGCGCAGATACGCAGTATTTT. The chain is built from TRBV30 and TRBJ2-3, with a tentative D call TRBD2 (6 bases). The CDR3 contains 15 residues. The V end was cut by 1 base, the J end by 4 bases, with 15 bases between. CDR1 is GTSNPN and CDR2 is SVGIG in the germline V gene (reference sequence). The variable domain in full, completed from reference TRBV30 and TRBJ2-3, reads SQTIHQWPATLVQPVGSPLSLECTVEGTSNPNLYWYRQAAGRGLQLLFYSVGIGQISSEVPQNLSASRPQDRQFILSSKKLLLSDSGFYLCAWSGDSKGADTQYFGPGTRLTVL.

This clone was recorded once. The chain joins TRBV3-1 (or the pseudogene TRBV3-2) to TRBJ1-5; D is perhaps TRBD1 (5 bases). This CDR3 has 15 residues. Germline V gene lookup returns CDR1 LGHDT and CDR2 YNNKEL (reference sequence). V was cut by 0 bases and J by 5 bases, with 11 bases left in between. The CDR3 loop reads CASSQEGLPDQPQHF. Here the CDR3 DNA reads TGTGCCAGCAGCCAAGAGGGACTCCCCGATCAGCCCCAGCATTTT.

This chain uses TRBV7-2 with TRBJ1-5; D gene unclear. Germline CDR1 is SGHTA and CDR2 is FQGNSA. The V end lost 5 bases, the J end lost 3 bases, and 14 bases lay between the germline ends. CDR3 length: 15 residues. The CDR3 sequence: CASSRGPGNNQPQHF. The CDR3 DNA reads as TGTGCCAGCAGCCGCGGCCCGGGTAACAATCAGCCCCAGCATTTT.

This clone was observed a handful of times. The J gene is TRBJ2-7, the V gene TRBV5-4; TRBD2 matches at 11 bases. CDR1 is SGHNT and CDR2 is YYREEE in the germline V gene (reference sequence). Losses at the gene ends were 2 bases for V and 5 bases for J; bases not matched to a gene: 6. The CDR3 is 15 residues long. The CDR3 DNA sequence: TGTGCCAGCAGCTTTAGCGGGGGGGCCATCGACGAGCAGTACTTC. Residues: CASSFSGGAIDEQYF.